Below, 3 T cell receptor beta chains from the same sample are listed, as sequenced in a study of T cell responses to AZD1222 COVID-19 vaccine. Profiling relied on immunoSEQ multiplex PCR, and the TCRdb table lists in-frame clones only, not all of them. Among about 110,000 clones, 88% were seen once, and the ten largest hold 13%. This sample comprised peripheral blood, obtained on day 0 of MenACWY control vaccination. These receptor sequences come from an adult in good health.

V usage is TRBV7-8 and J usage is TRBJ1-5; D is unclear. The CDR3 totals 12 residues. Germline V gene lookup returns CDR1 SGHVS and CDR2 FQNEAQ. Trimming shortened V by 5 bases and J by 6 bases, and 8 bases separated the two germline ends. The CDR3 protein is CASSTTTQPQHF. CDR3 nucleotide sequence: TGTGCCAGCAGCACTACTACTCAGCCCCAGCATTTT.

The rearrangement uses TRBV7-9 and TRBJ2-2; D is unclear. This CDR3 has 13 amino acids. Germline CDR1 reads SEHNR; CDR2 reads FQNEAQ (reference sequence). V was shortened by 5 bases and J by 6 bases, with 10 bases between the two germline ends. The CDR3 reads CASSQARAGELFF. The CDR3 DNA reads as TGTGCCAGCAGCCAGGCAAGGGCCGGGGAGCTGTTTTTT.

The V and J genes are TRBV19 and TRBJ1-1; D may be TRBD1 (6 bases). The germline V gene encodes CDR1 LNHDA and CDR2 SQIVND (reference sequence). CDR3 length: 14 amino acids. Between the trimmed V and J ends, which lost 6 bases and 6 bases, there was a span of 17 bases. Here the CDR3 DNA reads TGTGCCAGTAGGGTACAGGGACCGACTGCTGAAGCTTTCTTT. It translates to CASRVQGPTAEAFF. The whole variable domain, filled in from reference TRBV19 and TRBJ1-1, reads DGGITQSPKYLFRKEGQNVTLSCEQNLNHDAMYWYRQDPGQGLRLIYYSQIVNDFQKGDIAEGYSVSREKKESFPLTVTSAQKNPTAFYLCASRVQGPTAEAFFGQGTRLTVV.